The present T cell receptor beta chain was sequenced within a study of radiotherapy plus CTLA-4 blockade in lung cancer (dated by TCRdb to 2017 to 2018). For the wider study: Among enrolled patients, around 20% had an objective response and 25% to 40% reached disease control. What the research found in general, with its limitations: After treatment with radiotherapy and ipilimumab, TCR clones that came from tumors expanded in the peripheral blood. Early dynamic changes in blood T cell clones, together with increased serum interferon-beta after radiation, were reported as the strongest predictors of response.

The V and J ends are trimmed by 2 bases and 6 bases, leaving 8 bases between them. CDR1 is given as SEHNR and CDR2 as FQNEAQ, both from the germline V gene (reference sequence). The CDR3 covers 12 residues, taking in both the cysteine and the phenylalanine. Here the CDR3 DNA is all that survives: 36 bases in frame from base 1. The study evaluated CTLA-4 blockade (ipilimumab) given together with focal radiation therapy in patients who had chemo-refractory metastatic non-small-cell lung cancer. This clone showed up just a few times. What antigen it recognizes has not been identified. Per-base quality was not reported, and no clone a single base away is much larger than it. Libraries were prepared through the immunoSEQ multiplex PCR assay. In TCRdb, the immuneACCESS table is reduced to in-frame sequences with V and J assigned. These tables do not hold every clone; where another copy was compared, an unresolved V gene accounts for under half, and the others remain unexplained. This sample is represented by roughly 75,000 clones; around 79% of them were singletons. The biggest ten clones account for under 25% of the sample.

This receptor was obtained from a human donor with non-small cell lung cancer whose response to radiotherapy plus ipilimumab could not be evaluated. Some clones in this sample may be carry-over from other donors' samples. The V and J genes are TRBV7-9 and TRBJ2-7, with the D gene uncertain. This specimen consisted of peripheral blood, obtained from a patient treated with radiotherapy plus ipilimumab. DNA sequence: TGTGCCAGCAGCTTACAACGCGCCGAGCAGTACTTC. It specifies CASSLQRAEQYF.